This T cell receptor beta chain was retrieved from a study of technical replicates of blood from a few donors. From germline, CDR1 is SGHRS and CDR2 YFSETQ. This CDR3 has 15 residues. Trimming stripped 0 bases from V and 2 bases from J, with 12 bases between. Profiled with immunoSEQ multiplex PCR; TCRdb holds only in-frame clones, not every one. The data show around 56,000 clones, roughly 96% seen once. The chain has TRBV5-1 and TRBJ2-7; D possibly corresponds to TRBD1 (6 bases). This clonotype was sampled from a human donor in good health. Some clones in this sample may be carry-over from other donors' samples. Sequenced input: PBMCs. CDR3 residues: CASSLGGTTTYEQYF. DNA of the CDR3: TGCGCCAGCAGCTTGGGAGGGACAACAACCTACGAGCAGTACTTC. The whole variable domain, remainder taken from reference TRBV5-1 and TRBJ2-7, is KAGVTQTPRYLIKTRGQQVTLSCSPISGHRSVSWYQQTPGQGLQFLFEYFSETQRNKGNFPGRFSGRQFSNSRSEMNVSTLELGDSALYLCASSLGGTTTYEQYFGPGTRLTVT.